This is a list of T cell receptor beta chains from one sample in a study of response to subunit inactivated influenza vaccine. MiXCR, applied by TCRdb to the RT-PCR reads, yields one record per CDR3 protein. The sample records about 650,000 distinct CDR3 sequences, around 15% being singletons. This specimen consisted of PBMCs from blood, obtained approximately 15 days before vaccination. These receptors were collected from a man between 45 and 60 years old who received an inactivated influenza vaccine. CDR3s include the opening cysteine and the closing phenylalanine or tryptophan. D genes are given only for firm matches. Rows may omit the clone size; those that give it use once, few, many or a size class.

-	TRBJ1-1	-	TRBV27	CASTFSGANTEAFF	TGTGCCAGCACGTTCTCGGGGGCAAACACTGAAGCTTTCTTT
-	TRBJ1-5	few	TRBV20-1	CSARGRRNNQPQHF	TGCAGTGCTAGAGGGCGGAGAAACAATCAGCCCCAGCATTTT
-	TRBJ2-7	many	TRBV15	CATSRDTSGSYEQYF	TGTGCCACCAGCAGAGATACAAGCGGGTCCTACGAGCAGTACTTC
TRBD1	TRBJ2-2	many	TRBV7-9	CASSRTGVNTGELFF	TGTGCCAGCAGCAGGACAGGGGTGAACACCGGGGAGCTGTTTTTT
-	TRBJ1-2	few	TRBV12-3/TRBV12-4	CASSLLVDYGYTF	TGTGCCAGCAGTTTGCTGGTGGACTATGGCTACACCTTC
-	TRBJ1-2	-	TRBV4-2	CASSQDYGSRGGGYTF	TGTGCCAGCAGCCAAGATTATGGGAGCAGGGGCGGTGGCTACACCTTC
-	TRBJ1-4	-	TRBV9	CASRRGEGEKLFF	TGTGCCAGCAGGAGGGGCGAGGGGGAAAAACTGTTTTTT
TRBD1	TRBJ2-7	-	TRBV20-1	CSAKGDRGRHEQYF	TGCAGTGCTAAAGGGGACAGGGGGCGGCACGAGCAGTACTTC
TRBD2	TRBJ2-7	-	TRBV7-6	CASSWEAGVGYEQYF	TGTGCCAGCAGCTGGGAAGCGGGAGTTGGTTACGAGCAGTACTTC
-	TRBJ1-4	-	TRBV30	CAWSSYGDEKLFF	TGTGCCTGGAGTTCTTACGGAGACGAAAAACTGTTTTTT
TRBD1	TRBJ2-3	many	TRBV10-3	CAISDHRGRADTQYF	TGTGCCATCAGTGACCACAGGGGGCGGGCAGATACGCAGTATTTT
-	TRBJ2-3	-	TRBV12-3/TRBV12-4	CASDSGMDTDTQYF	TGTGCCAGCGATTCGGGAATGGACACAGATACGCAGTATTTT
-	TRBJ2-3	few	TRBV12-3/TRBV12-4	CASSHRTTPTLDTQYF	TGTGCCAGCAGTCACCGGACTACACCAACCTTGGATACGCAGTATTTT
-	TRBJ2-5	few	TRBV28	CASSGPPRRETQYF	TGTGCCAGCTCCGGACCCCCGAGGCGAGAGACCCAGTACTTC
-	TRBJ1-4	few	TRBV20-1	CSASPPTGSTNEKLFF	TGCAGTGCTAGTCCTCCCACAGGGTCAACTAATGAAAAACTGTTTTTT
TRBD2	TRBJ2-3	-	TRBV20-1	CSARDSGQGRADTQYF	TGCAGTGCTAGAGATAGCGGGCAGGGTAGGGCAGATACGCAGTATTTT
-	TRBJ2-7	-	TRBV7-2	CASCPGHRSYEQYF	TGTGCCAGCTGTCCGGGACACCGCTCCTACGAGCAGTACTTC
-	TRBJ1-4	few	TRBV4-1	CASSQRPPDLRFNEKLFF	TGCGCCAGCAGCCAACGGCCTCCCGATCTTCGATTTAATGAAAAACTGTTTTTT
TRBD2	TRBJ2-1	few	TRBV7-8	CASTQLAGVREQFF	TGTGCCAGCACTCAACTAGCGGGAGTCAGGGAGCAGTTCTTC
-	TRBJ1-2	few	TRBV10-3	CAIKSDDADGYTF	TGTGCCATCAAGAGTGACGACGCCGATGGCTACACCTTC
TRBD2	TRBJ2-3	-	TRBV20-1	CSARGLAGGLDTQYF	TGCAGTGCTAGAGGGCTAGCGGGGGGGTTAGATACGCAGTATTTT
TRBD1	TRBJ1-1	-	TRBV10-2	CASSYRGLDTEAFF	TGCGCCAGCAGTTACAGGGGATTGGACACTGAAGCTTTCTTT
-	TRBJ2-3	few	TRBV5-6	CASSLGTRGILTRDTQYF	TGTGCCAGCAGCTTGGGGACGAGGGGCATCTTAACGAGAGATACGCAGTATTTT
-	TRBJ1-4	many	TRBV20-1	CSAKLAGGSEKLFF	TGCAGTGCAAAATTGGCCGGGGGCAGTGAAAAACTGTTTTTT
TRBD1	TRBJ2-2	-	TRBV11-2	CASSLLGTGGPNTGELFF	TGTGCCAGCAGCTTATTAGGCACAGGGGGCCCGAACACCGGGGAGCTGTTTTTT